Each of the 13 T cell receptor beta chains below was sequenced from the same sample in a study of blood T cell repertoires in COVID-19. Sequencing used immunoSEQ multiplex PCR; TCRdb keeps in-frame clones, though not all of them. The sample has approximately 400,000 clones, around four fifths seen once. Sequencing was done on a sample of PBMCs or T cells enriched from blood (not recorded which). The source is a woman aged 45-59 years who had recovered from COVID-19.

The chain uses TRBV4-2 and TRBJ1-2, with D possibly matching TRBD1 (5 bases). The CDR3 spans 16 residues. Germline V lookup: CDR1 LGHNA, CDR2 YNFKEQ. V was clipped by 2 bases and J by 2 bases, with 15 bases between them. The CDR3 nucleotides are TGTGCCAGCAGCCAAAATACAGGCCTCTCAAACTATGGCTACACCTTC. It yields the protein CASSQNTGLSNYGYTF.

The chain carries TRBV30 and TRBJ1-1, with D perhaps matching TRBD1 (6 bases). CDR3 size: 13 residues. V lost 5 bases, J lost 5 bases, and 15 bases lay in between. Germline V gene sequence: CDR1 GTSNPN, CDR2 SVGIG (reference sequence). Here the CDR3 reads CAWDTGSRTEAFF. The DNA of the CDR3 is TGTGCCTGGGATACAGGGAGCCGGACTGAAGCTTTCTTT.

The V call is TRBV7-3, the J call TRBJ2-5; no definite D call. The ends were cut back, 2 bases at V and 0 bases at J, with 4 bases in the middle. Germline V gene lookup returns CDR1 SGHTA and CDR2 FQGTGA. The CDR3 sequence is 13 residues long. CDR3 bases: TGTGCCAGCAGCTTATCCAACCAAGAGACCCAGTACTTC. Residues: CASSLSNQETQYF.

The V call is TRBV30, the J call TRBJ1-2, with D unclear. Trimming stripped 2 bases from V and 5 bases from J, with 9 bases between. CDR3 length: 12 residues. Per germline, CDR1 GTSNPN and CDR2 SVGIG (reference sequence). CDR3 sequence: CAWSLGEYGYTF. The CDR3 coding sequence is TGTGCCTGGAGTCTTGGAGAGTATGGCTACACCTTC.

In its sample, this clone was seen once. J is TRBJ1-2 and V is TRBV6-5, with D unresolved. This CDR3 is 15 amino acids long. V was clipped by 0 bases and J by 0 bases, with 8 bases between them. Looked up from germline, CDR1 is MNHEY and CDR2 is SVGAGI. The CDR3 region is CASSYSSGTNYGYTF. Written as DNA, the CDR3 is TGTGCCAGCAGTTACTCGTCAGGTACTAACTATGGCTACACCTTC.

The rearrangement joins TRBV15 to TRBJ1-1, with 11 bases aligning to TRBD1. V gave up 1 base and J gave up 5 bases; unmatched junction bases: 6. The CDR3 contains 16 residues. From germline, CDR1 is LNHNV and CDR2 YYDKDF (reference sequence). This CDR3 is CATSRGWGTGGTEAFF. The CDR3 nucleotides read TGTGCCACCAGCAGAGGTTGGGGGACAGGGGGAACTGAAGCTTTCTTT.

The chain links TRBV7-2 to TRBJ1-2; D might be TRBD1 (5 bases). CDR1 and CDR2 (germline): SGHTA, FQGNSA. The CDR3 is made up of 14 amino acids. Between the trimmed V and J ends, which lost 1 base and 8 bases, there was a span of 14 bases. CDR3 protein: CASSLEGHWAGYTF. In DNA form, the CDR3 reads TGTGCCAGCAGCTTAGAAGGACATTGGGCCGGCTACACCTTC.

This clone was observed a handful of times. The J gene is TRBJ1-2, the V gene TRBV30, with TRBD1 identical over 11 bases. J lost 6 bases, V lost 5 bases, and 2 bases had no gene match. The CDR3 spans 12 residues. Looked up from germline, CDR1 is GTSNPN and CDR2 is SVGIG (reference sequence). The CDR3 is CAWGDRGNGYTF. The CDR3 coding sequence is TGTGCCTGGGGGGACAGGGGGAATGGCTACACCTTC.

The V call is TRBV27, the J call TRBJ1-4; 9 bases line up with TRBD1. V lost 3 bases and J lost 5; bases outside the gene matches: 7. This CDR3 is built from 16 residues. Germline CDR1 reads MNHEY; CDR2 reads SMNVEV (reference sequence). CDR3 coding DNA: TGTGCCAGCAGTTTGGGACAGGGAGGTCAAAATGAAAAACTGTTTTTT. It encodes CASSLGQGGQNEKLFF.

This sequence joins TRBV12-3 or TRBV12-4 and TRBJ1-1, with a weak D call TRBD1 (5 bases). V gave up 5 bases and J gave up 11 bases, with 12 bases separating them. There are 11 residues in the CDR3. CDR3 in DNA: TGTGCCAGCAGTCCCGGGGGTCGGGCTTTCTTT. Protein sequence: CASSPGGRAFF.

CDR3 residues: CASSHDPGQVEAFF. CDR3 coding DNA: TGCGCCAGCAGCCATGATCCGGGACAGGTTGAAGCTTTCTTT. V is TRBV4-1 and J is TRBJ1-1; 8 bases match TRBD1. There are 14 residues in the CDR3. Germline-derived CDR1 and CDR2 are MGHRA and YSYEKL. Losses at the gene ends were 3 bases for V and 7 bases for J; bases not matched to a gene: 7.

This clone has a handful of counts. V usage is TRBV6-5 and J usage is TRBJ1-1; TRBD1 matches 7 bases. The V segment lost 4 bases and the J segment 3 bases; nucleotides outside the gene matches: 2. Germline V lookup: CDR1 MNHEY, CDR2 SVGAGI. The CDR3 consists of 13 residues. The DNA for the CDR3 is TGTGCCAGCAGTTGGGACAGCGACACTGAAGCTTTCTTT. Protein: CASSWDSDTEAFF.

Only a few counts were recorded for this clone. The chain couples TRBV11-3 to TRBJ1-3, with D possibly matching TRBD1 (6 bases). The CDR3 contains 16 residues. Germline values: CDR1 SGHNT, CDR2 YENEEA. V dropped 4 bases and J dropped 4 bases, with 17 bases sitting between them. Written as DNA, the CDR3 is TGTGCCAGCAGCTCGTCGTTGGGGGCGCGAGGAAACACCATATATTTT. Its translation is CASSSSLGARGNTIYF.